Listed here is a single T cell receptor (beta chain). The germline CDR1 and CDR2 sequences are GTSNPN and SVGIG (reference sequence). V was cut by 1 base and J by 0 bases, with 13 bases left in between. The CDR3 is made up of 17 amino acids. The whole isolated RNA underwent reverse transcription, so sequencing captured expressed TCRB transcripts. Assay used: immunoSEQ multiplex PCR; TCRdb lists only in-frame clones, some missing. Of about 400,000 clones listed, around an eighth are singletons. The data originate from a study of beta chain features in type 1 diabetes. The genes are TRBV30 and TRBJ2-6; a weak D match, TRBD1 (5 bases). The sequencing sample was made of naive CD4+ T cells from blood. This TCR was sampled from a man younger than 30 in good health. The DNA for the CDR3 is TGTGCCTGGAGTGGGCAGGGTTTGTCCTCTGGGGCCAACGTCCTGACTTTC. Amino acid sequence: CAWSGQGLSSGANVLTF. Filled out from reference TRBV30 and TRBJ2-6, the complete variable domain reads SQTIHQWPATLVQPVGSPLSLECTVEGTSNPNLYWYRQAAGRGLQLLFYSVGIGQISSEVPQNLSASRPQDRQFILSSKKLLLSDSGFYLCAWSGQGLSSGANVLTFGAGSRLTVL.